What follows are 16 T cell receptor beta chains derived from one specimen sequenced in a study of cytomegalovirus exposure and HLA in healthy donors. Primers: 60 Vbeta forward and 13 Jbeta reverse. Repertoires were generated with immunoSEQ multiplex PCR, while TCRdb's copy carries only in-frame clones and drops some. The sample lists a few hundred thousand clones; about four fifths were seen once. Source material: PBMCs. The source of these receptors is a young man in good health and CMV-seronegative.

The genes are TRBV7-9 and TRBJ2-2; 11 bases fit TRBD1. Per the germline V gene, CDR1 is SEHNR and CDR2 is FQNEAQ (reference sequence). The junction had 3 bases not matched to a gene; V was cut back by 6 bases and J by 3 bases. The CDR3 is 15 amino acids. The CDR3 here is CASRGTGGDTGELFF. The CDR3 DNA reads TGTGCCAGCAGGGGGACAGGGGGAGACACCGGGGAGCTGTTTTTT.

The gene calls are TRBV9 and TRBJ1-2; no firm D call. The V gene's germline CDR1 is SGDLS and CDR2 YYNGEE. The CDR3 covers 13 residues. Trimming shortened V by 1 base and J by 4 bases, and 8 bases separated the two germline ends. The CDR3 sequence is CASSVTPSYGYTF. DNA of the CDR3: TGTGCCAGCAGCGTAACACCCTCCTATGGCTACACCTTC.

The genes are TRBV2 and TRBJ2-7, with no clear D. The CDR3 runs to 13 residues. V lost 7 bases and J 0 bases, leaving 10 bases between the germline ends. Germline CDR1 SNHLY, CDR2 FYNNEI. As DNA, the CDR3 is TGTGCCAGCAAACAGAGAAGCTCCTACGAGCAGTACTTC. Residues: CASKQRSSYEQYF.

The chain uses TRBV20-1 and TRBJ1-1; a weak D match, TRBD1 (5 bases). Germline V gene lookup returns CDR1 DFQATT and CDR2 SNEGSKA (reference sequence). The CDR3 consists of 11 residues. V was pared by 7 bases and J by 3 bases, with 9 bases between. The CDR3 coding sequence is TGCAGTGTAGCCAGGGACACTGAAGCTTTCTTT. This encodes CSVARDTEAFF.

The chain recombines TRBV6-1 with TRBJ1-4, with TRBD1 identical over 7 bases. This CDR3 has 15 amino acids. V gave up 6 bases and J gave up 7 bases; unmatched junction bases: 11. Per the germline V gene, CDR1 is MNHNS and CDR2 is SASEGT. This CDR3 is CASRERQGVREKLFF. The CDR3 region has the DNA TGTGCCAGCAGGGAACGACAGGGCGTTCGTGAAAAACTGTTTTTT.

The chain links TRBV9 to TRBJ2-7; weak D call: TRBD2 (5 bases). The V end lost 4 bases, the J end lost 3 bases, and 11 bases lay between the germline ends. This CDR3 is built from 13 residues. Germline V gives CDR1 SGDLS, CDR2 YYNGEE. This CDR3 is CASSRGLVYEQYF. For the CDR3, the DNA is TGTGCCAGCAGCCGGGGTCTCGTCTACGAGCAGTACTTC.

J is TRBJ1-4 and V is TRBV2, with TRBD1 as a possible D gene (6 bases). This CDR3 spans 16 amino acids. Germline CDR1 and CDR2: SNHLY and FYNNEI. V lost 4 bases to trimming and J lost 0 bases, with 12 bases between them. This chain's CDR3 is CASSAVDSATNEKLFF. CDR3 in DNA: TGTGCCAGCAGTGCGGTGGACAGTGCAACTAATGAAAAACTGTTTTTT. Drawing the rest from reference TRBV2 and TRBJ1-4, the complete variable domain is EPEVTQTPSHQVTQMGQEVILRCVPISNHLYFYWYRQILGQKVEFLVSFYNNEISEKSEIFDDQFSVERPDGSNFTLKIRSTKLEDSAMYFCASSAVDSATNEKLFFGSGTQLSVL.

In nucleotides, the CDR3 is TGTGCCAGCAGCCCCCAGCTCGACAGAGCCAATCAGCCCCAGCATTTT. Translation: CASSPQLDRANQPQHF. The chain is built from TRBV7-8 and TRBJ1-5; perhaps TRBD1 as D (5 bases). Trimming stripped 5 bases from V and 3 bases from J, with 17 bases between. The germline gives CDR1 SGHVS, CDR2 FQNEAQ. There are 16 residues in the CDR3.

This chain joins TRBV5-4 and TRBJ2-7, with 7 bases aligning to TRBD1. The CDR3 spans 12 residues. Germline V gene sequence: CDR1 SGHNT, CDR2 YYREEE (reference sequence). V trimming: 4 bases; J trimming: 3 bases; junction bases outside the gene matches: 1. CDR3 residues: CASSRDSYEQYF. The CDR3, as DNA: TGTGCCAGCAGCCGGGACAGCTACGAGCAGTACTTC.

This clone was counted once. The V and J genes are TRBV5-6 and TRBJ1-2; D is unclear. CDR1 and CDR2 from the germline V gene are SGHDT and YYEEEE. The CDR3 loop spans 14 amino acids. The V end lost 4 bases, the J end lost 1 base, and 11 bases lay between the germline ends. Here the CDR3 DNA reads TGTGCCAGCAGCCTCGCCAGACTTAACTATGGCTACACCTTC. Translation: CASSLARLNYGYTF.

The chain couples TRBV27 to TRBJ1-1; a possible D gene is TRBD1 (5 bases). CDR1 is MNHEY and CDR2 is SMNVEV in the germline V gene (reference sequence). The germline V and J ends were trimmed by 7 bases and 8 bases, with 20 bases remaining between them. The CDR3 length is 14 residues. CDR3 loop: CASKLLGWGEEAFF. The CDR3 bases are TGTGCCAGCAAATTGCTAGGCTGGGGGGAGGAAGCTTTCTTT.

Worth noting for this clone: One junction end disagrees with the germline gene, perhaps due to a read error. The V and J genes are TRBV7-9 and TRBJ2-1; 10 positions agree with TRBD1. CDR1 is SEHNR and CDR2 is FQNEAQ in the germline V gene (reference sequence). This CDR3 region has 16 residues. CDR3 in DNA: TGTTCCAGCAGCTTATGGGGACAGGGGACCAAAAATGAGCAGTTCTTC. This codes for CSSSLWGQGTKNEQFF.

This chain connects TRBV5-6 to TRBJ1-1; D perhaps matches TRBD1 (6 bases). Trimming removed 4 bases at V and 1 base at J, with 8 bases between. The CDR3 contains 13 residues. Germline values: CDR1 SGHDT, CDR2 YYEEEE. The chain's CDR3 is CASSQTGNTEAFF. DNA of the CDR3: TGTGCCAGCAGCCAGACAGGGAACACTGAAGCTTTCTTT.

The V call is TRBV19, the J call TRBJ2-1; 13 bases are a match to TRBD2. Germline-derived CDR1 and CDR2 are LNHDA and SQIVND (reference sequence). V trimming: 8 bases; J trimming: 3 bases; junction bases outside the gene matches: 19. CDR3 length: 20 residues. The CDR3 DNA follows: TGTGCCAGTCGCCCCTTGACTAGCGGGGGGCCCGCGCCTCTCTACAATGAGCAGTTCTTC. Translation gives CASRPLTSGGPAPLYNEQFF.

The chain carries TRBV6-6 and TRBJ1-4; the D is unclear. Trimming cost V 7 bases and J 4 bases, with 16 bases left between them. The CDR3 contains 15 residues. In germline, CDR1 is MNHNY, CDR2 SVGAGI (reference sequence). CDR3 coding DNA: TGTGCCAGCATCTACGCAGGAAACCTTAATGAAAAACTGTTTTTT. Protein product: CASIYAGNLNEKLFF.

In its sample, this clone was seen once. The rearrangement joins TRBV27 to TRBJ2-7; possible D gene TRBD2, 6 bases. The CDR3 loop spans 14 amino acids. From germline, CDR1 is MNHEY and CDR2 SMNVEV (reference sequence). Trimming left V 8 bases short and J 2 bases short, with 16 bases between. The CDR3 protein is CASAQGLFPYEQYF. CDR3 DNA sequence: TGTGCCAGCGCTCAGGGACTTTTCCCCTACGAGCAGTACTTC.